The 19 T cell receptor beta chains given below trace back to one sample, sequenced in a study of siplizumab effects on memory and regulatory T cells (dated by TCRdb to about 2019). Receptor amplification or capture employed the immunoSEQ multiplex PCR assay. Sourced from immuneACCESS, this table was stored by TCRdb with only in-frame sequences that have V and J called. A share of the clones is absent; for the studies checked, an unresolved V gene accounts for under half, and the remainder has no known explanation. The sample yields over 100,000 clones; over 90% were counted once. The ten most abundant clones make up around 0.62% of the sample. Input material: Tregs sorted from blood. The origin of the receptors is a human donor in good health.

The chain joins TRBV7-8 to TRBJ2-5; D remains ambiguous. The DNA end is a closer match to TRBJ2-7, so the J assignment may be wrong. Germline CDR1 and CDR2: SGHVS and FQNEAQ. CDR3 size: 17 residues. The CDR3 DNA reads TGTGCCAGCAGCCCAGCAGTCATCTCAGGCCTCTCCTACGAGCAGTACTTC. It translates to CASSPAVISGLSYEQYF.

This clone occurred a few times. The chain employs TRBV19 and TRBJ1-2; no clear D gene. CDR1 LNHDA and CDR2 SQIVND come from the germline V gene (reference sequence). V dropped 6 bases and J dropped 4 bases, with 9 bases sitting between them. The CDR3 runs to 12 residues. Here the CDR3 reads CASSRLPYGYTF. CDR3 nucleotide sequence: TGTGCCAGTAGCCGCCTTCCCTATGGCTACACCTTC.

The chain carries TRBV6-6 and TRBJ1-1; unclear D gene. The CDR3 loop spans 13 amino acids. V gave up 6 bases and J gave up 2 bases, with 10 bases separating them. Germline lookup yields CDR1 MNHNY and CDR2 SVGAGI (reference sequence). The CDR3: CASSNGPNTEAFF. In nucleotides, the CDR3 is TGTGCCAGCAGCAACGGGCCCAACACTGAAGCTTTCTTT.

The chain uses TRBV7-9 and TRBJ2-2; no clear D gene. Germline lookup yields CDR1 SEHNR and CDR2 FQNEAQ (reference sequence). Trimming took 3 bases from V and 6 from J, leaving 8 bases between them. The CDR3 has 13 residues. CDR3 amino acids: CASSLDQPGELFF. The CDR3 coding sequence is TGTGCCAGCAGCTTGGACCAACCCGGGGAGCTGTTTTTT.

The chain joins TRBV7-9 to TRBJ2-1; 7 nucleotides agree with TRBD1. The CDR3 totals 17 residues. CDR1 and CDR2 from the germline V gene are SEHNR and FQNEAQ (reference sequence). V lost 4 bases, J lost 0 bases, and 9 bases stayed unmatched. The CDR3 nucleotides are TGTGCCAGCAGCTCCCTGACAGGGCCGAGCTCCTACAATGAGCAGTTCTTC. This encodes CASSSLTGPSSYNEQFF.

The rearrangement links TRBV7-5 to TRBJ2-7; the table names TRBD1, a call not compared with the DNA. TRBV7-5 is a pseudogene segment. There are 15 residues in the CDR3. In DNA form, the CDR3 reads TGTGCCAGAAGCTTAGGAGGGGACAGGACCTACGAGCAGTACTTC. This sequence encodes CARSLGGDRTYEQYF.

V and J are TRBV11-2 and TRBJ2-4; 9 bases line up with TRBD1. Germline V CDR1 and CDR2: SGHAT, FQNNGV. The CDR3 loop spans 17 amino acids. Trimming took 5 bases from V and 0 from J; bases not matched to a gene: 8. DNA of the CDR3: TGTGCCAGCAGCCTAGGACAGGGGATCCTAGCCAAAAACATTCAGTACTTC. Translation gives CASSLGQGILAKNIQYF.

This clone was recorded a few times. The chain employs TRBV19 and TRBJ1-1, with a weak D call TRBD1 (5 bases). The V end lost 7 bases, the J end lost 0 bases, and 12 bases lay between the germline ends. CDR3 length: 14 amino acids. Germline CDR1 and CDR2: LNHDA and SQIVND (reference sequence). CDR3 in amino acids: CASTLTAMNTEAFF. The CDR3 nucleotides are TGTGCCAGTACCCTGACAGCAATGAACACTGAAGCTTTCTTT. The complete variable domain, with remaining parts taken from reference TRBV19 and TRBJ1-1, reads DGGITQSPKYLFRKEGQNVTLSCEQNLNHDAMYWYRQDPGQGLRLIYYSQIVNDFQKGDIAEGYSVSREKKESFPLTVTSAQKNPTAFYLCASTLTAMNTEAFFGQGTRLTVV.

This clone has a single count. In DNA form, the CDR3 reads TGTGCCAGCAGCCAGACAGCGGGAGCCCGGAACGAGCAGTACTTC. This gives the protein CASSQTAGARNEQYF. The gene calls are TRBV4-2 and TRBJ2-7; 8 bases line up with TRBD2. The CDR3 runs 15 residues. CDR1 LGHNA and CDR2 YNFKEQ come from the germline V gene. The V gene end was trimmed by 3 bases and the J gene end by 5 bases; junction bases not matched to a gene: 9.

The chain carries TRBV19 and TRBJ2-5; D ambiguous. V lost 4 bases to trimming and J lost 3 bases, with 12 bases between them. There are 14 residues in the CDR3. Germline CDR1 is LNHDA and CDR2 is SQIVND (reference sequence). CDR3 DNA sequence: TGTGCCAGTAGTAGGATCCCAAATAAAGAGACCCAGTACTTC. It encodes CASSRIPNKETQYF.

The J gene is TRBJ2-1, the V gene TRBV6-4; 7 bases map to TRBD2. With 3 bases clipped from V and 7 bases from J, the junction kept 12 bases outside the gene matches. The CDR3 runs 16 residues. From germline, CDR1 is MRHNA and CDR2 SNTAGT. The CDR3 loop is CASSERAGLPRNEQFF. CDR3 bases: TGTGCCAGCAGTGAACGAGCGGGGCTCCCCCGGAATGAGCAGTTCTTC.

V gene TRBV15 combines with J gene TRBJ1-3; no definite D call. CDR3 size: 15 residues. V dropped 3 bases and J dropped 0 bases, with 9 bases sitting between them. Per the germline V gene, CDR1 is LNHNV and CDR2 is YYDKDF (reference sequence). The CDR3 DNA reads TGTGCCACCAGCAGGGGGTACGACTCTGGAAACACCATATATTTT. It encodes CATSRGYDSGNTIYF.

The rearrangement uses TRBV20-1 and TRBJ2-1, with D possibly matching TRBD2 (6 bases). Germline CDR1 reads DFQATT; CDR2 reads SNEGSKA (reference sequence). The CDR3 covers 11 residues. V was clipped by 5 bases and J by 9 bases, with 11 bases between them. The CDR3 here is CSARPGGEQFF. Here the CDR3 DNA reads TGCAGTGCTCGACCCGGGGGTGAGCAGTTCTTC.

The CDR3 coding sequence is TGTGCCAGCACCGTGAGGGTATACGAGCAGTACTTC. Encoded protein: CASTVRVYEQYF. V is TRBV2 and J is TRBJ2-7, with a weak D call TRBD2 (5 bases). The V gene's germline CDR1 is SNHLY and CDR2 FYNNEI. The CDR3 is 12 residues long. V was pared by 7 bases and J by 4 bases, with 11 bases between.

This clone showed up just a few times. The V call is TRBV18, the J call TRBJ1-5, with D uncertain. CDR1 is KGHSH, CDR2 LQKENI, per germline. The CDR3 sequence is 12 residues long. V dropped 2 bases and J dropped 3 bases, with 2 bases sitting between them. In DNA, the CDR3 is TGTGCCAGCTCACCAAACAATCAGCCCCAGCATTTT. It encodes CASSPNNQPQHF.

The chain couples TRBV7-8 to TRBJ1-5; D is unclear. The V end was cut by 1 base, the J end by 4 bases, with 11 bases between. Germline CDR1 SGHVS, CDR2 FQNEAQ. The CDR3 totals 15 residues. In nucleotides, the CDR3 is TGTGCCAGCAGCTTAGGACGGAACCCTAATCAGCCCCAGCATTTT. Its translation is CASSLGRNPNQPQHF.

CDR3 sequence (DNA): TGTGCCAGTAGGACGGATGGTGGGGGGACCTCCTACGAGCAGTACTTC. Translation: CASRTDGGGTSYEQYF. The rearrangement joins TRBV19 to TRBJ2-7; possible D gene TRBD2, 6 bases. CDR3 length equals 16 residues. Germline CDR1 and CDR2: LNHDA and SQIVND (reference sequence). V was trimmed by 6 bases and J by 0 bases, leaving 18 bases between them.

The V gene is TRBV19, the J gene TRBJ2-6; the match to TRBD1 covers 8 bases. The CDR3 length is 15 residues. The germline CDR1 and CDR2 sequences are LNHDA and SQIVND (reference sequence). Losses at the gene ends were 4 bases for V and 1 base for J; bases not matched to a gene: 0. CDR3 DNA: TGTGCCAGTAGTAGGACAGGGTCTGGGGCCAACGTCCTGACTTTC. Translated, it gives CASSRTGSGANVLTF.

The V gene is TRBV7-3, the J gene TRBJ2-7, with D hard to call. The CDR3 consists of 13 residues. Trimming removed 0 bases at V and 5 bases at J, with 8 bases between. Germline V lookup: CDR1 SGHTA, CDR2 FQGTGA. DNA for the CDR3: TGTGCCAGCAGCTTAACAGGATCTAACGAGCAGTACTTC. This codes for CASSLTGSNEQYF.